The rows below give T cell receptor beta chains drawn from one sample of a study of shared clonotypes between healthy human individuals. The protocol was immunoSEQ multiplex PCR, while the TCRdb copy is restricted to in-frame clones and leaves out a portion. The sample consists of about 2.4 million clones, 90% to 95% of them appearing once. The sample taken for sequencing was naive CD4+ T cells from PBMCs. The receptor set was obtained from a man aged 18 to 30 in good health. Some clones in this sample may be carry-over from other donors' samples. The CDR3 runs from the conserved cysteine through the conserved F or W. The D gene is left open where the match is weak. Part of the rows lack a size; the others show once, few, many or a class for expanded clones.

NA TRBJ1-3 NA TRBV11-2 CASSLTDRGNTIYF TGTGCCAGCAGCTTAACGGACAGAGGAAACACCATATATTTT
once TRBJ2-3 NA TRBV9 CASSVVVGSTDTQYF TGTGCCAGCAGCGTAGTTGTGGGAAGCACAGATACGCAGTATTTT
NA TRBJ1-4 NA TRBV28 CAGSRRRTEKLFF TGTGCCGGCAGTAGGCGGAGGACTGAAAAACTGTTTTTT
NA TRBJ2-5 NA TRBV7-2 CASSFTPSQETQYF TGTGCCAGCAGCTTTACCCCTAGCCAAGAGACCCAGTACTTC
NA TRBJ1-2 NA TRBV7-8 CASSLVGGLFGYTF TGTGCCAGCAGCTTAGTCGGGGGGCTCTTTGGCTACACCTTC
NA TRBJ2-2 NA TRBV5-1 CASSTEITGELFF TGCGCCAGCAGCACAGAGATCACCGGGGAGCTGTTTTTT
NA TRBJ2-7 NA TRBV6-6 CASRARPGLAFDEQYF TGTGCCAGCAGGGCGAGACCGGGACTTGCTTTTGACGAGCAGTACTTC
NA TRBJ1-3 NA TRBV2 CASSGPGIGNTIYF TGTGCCAGCAGCGGGCCCGGGATAGGAAACACCATATATTTT
few TRBJ1-1 NA TRBV14 CASSPFAGNTEAFF TGTGCCAGCAGCCCCTTCGCAGGGAACACTGAAGCTTTCTTT
NA TRBJ2-7 TRBD1 TRBV19 CASSVGQGFAYEQYF TGTGCCAGTAGTGTCGGACAGGGGTTTGCCTACGAGCAGTACTTC
few TRBJ2-3 TRBD2 TRBV4-2 CASSQESALGTSGTYTQYF TGTGCCAGCAGCCAAGAGTCTGCGTTGGGGACTAGCGGTACCTATACGCAGTATTTT
NA TRBJ2-1 NA TRBV5-6 CASSSLTGTRRNEQFF TGTGCCAGCAGTTCTCTTACAGGGACACGACGCAATGAGCAGTTCTTC
NA TRBJ2-7 TRBD2 TRBV28 CASSTLAGGNYEQYF TGTGCCAGCAGTACCCTAGCGGGAGGCAACTACGAGCAGTACTTC